What follows describes a single TCR beta chain. This specimen comes from a study of blood T cell repertoires in COVID-19. Sequencing was performed with immunoSEQ multiplex PCR; in TCRdb, only in-frame clones are kept and a portion is missing. The data hold just under 90,000 clones, with roughly 78% observed a single time. This CDR3 has 12 residues. Germline V gives CDR1 LGHDT, CDR2 YNNKEL (reference sequence). V was pared by 0 bases and J by 10 bases, with 7 bases between. The sequencing input was peripheral blood. This chain links TRBV3-1 (or the pseudogene TRBV3-2) with TRBJ2-1; weak D call: TRBD2 (5 bases). The source is a woman aged 80 or over with acute or convalescent COVID-19. CDR3 sequence: CASSQDWREQFF. The CDR3 region has the DNA TGTGCCAGCAGCCAAGATTGGAGGGAGCAGTTCTTC.